This TCR beta chain came from a study of cytomegalovirus exposure and HLA in healthy donors. General study findings and limits: HLA alleles showed associations with about 17,000 TCR beta sequences in a later analysis, at a 0.05 false discovery rate.

A word on this clone: Its antigen is currently unknown.

PCR amplification relied on 60 Vbeta primers (plus 13 Jbeta primers). Only in-frame clones appear in the TCRdb table, and some are missing; sequencing was by immunoSEQ multiplex PCR. The sample yields around 160,000 clones, around 79% seen once. CDR3 length: 13 residues. The V and J ends lost 3 bases and 4 bases respectively, with 9 bases between them. In germline, CDR1 is SNHLY, CDR2 FYNNEI. Specimen: PBMCs. The origin of this receptor is a woman in her thirties or forties in good health and CMV-seropositive. The chain carries TRBV2 and TRBJ1-2, with a possible D match to TRBD1 (6 bases). This CDR3 reads CASSDQGSYGYTF. CDR3 nucleotide sequence: TGTGCCAGCAGTGACCAGGGGAGCTATGGCTACACCTTC.